The 25 T cell receptor beta chains below all came from one sample that was sequenced in a study of blood T cell repertoires in COVID-19. Using immunoSEQ multiplex PCR, the repertoire was profiled, and TCRdb retains in-frame clones only, with some absent. Among 180,000 or so clones listed, 80% to 90% were seen once. The sample was peripheral blood. The source is a man between 60 and 75 years old with acute or convalescent COVID-19.

The rearrangement joins TRBV23-1 to TRBJ2-7, with D possibly matching TRBD2 (5 bases). TRBV23-1 is filed as an ORF, its function uncertain. The germline V and J ends were trimmed by 2 bases and 0 bases, with 17 bases remaining between them. CDR3 length: 17 amino acids. Here the CDR3 DNA reads TGCGCCAGCAGTCAAATCCCCCGAGGGCCAAGCTCCTACGAGCAGTACTTC. This sequence encodes CASSQIPRGPSSYEQYF.

V and J are TRBV3-1 (or the pseudogene TRBV3-2) and TRBJ1-1; D uncertain. From germline, CDR1 is LGHDT and CDR2 YNNKEL (reference sequence). With 0 bases removed from V and 7 bases from J, the gap between germline ends came to 9 bases. This CDR3 comprises 13 residues. The CDR3 DNA reads TGTGCCAGCAGCCAAGATGCGGGTAATGAAGCTTTCTTT. Its protein product is CASSQDAGNEAFF.

V usage is TRBV5-1 and J usage is TRBJ2-5, with 9 bases fitting TRBD1. The CDR3 runs 18 residues. The V gene end was trimmed by 3 bases and the J gene end by 7 bases; junction bases not matched to a gene: 19. Germline V gene data show CDR1 as SGHRS and CDR2 as YFSETQ. CDR3 sequence reads: CASSSTGGVGEIGATQYF. CDR3 nucleotide sequence: TGCGCCAGCAGCTCCACAGGGGGCGTAGGGGAGATAGGAGCGACCCAGTACTTC.

On this clone: Germline and junction disagree at one end, which may indicate a read error. The chain carries TRBV7-7 and TRBJ2-5; 15 bases align to TRBD2. The CDR3 loop spans 19 amino acids. The germline gives CDR1 SSHAT, CDR2 FNYEAQ (reference sequence). CDR3 region: CASSPRIGLAGGYQETQYF. The CDR3 DNA reads as TGTGCTAGCAGCCCGCGCATCGGACTAGCGGGAGGGTACCAAGAGACCCAGTACTTC.

V gene TRBV3-1 (or the pseudogene TRBV3-2) combines with J gene TRBJ1-5; D is possibly TRBD1 (6 bases). Germline CDR1 LGHDT, CDR2 YNNKEL (reference sequence). This CDR3 contains 15 residues. Trimming shortened V by 0 bases and J by 7 bases, and 13 bases separated the two germline ends. CDR3 in amino acids: CASSQDLGRGQPQHF. The CDR3 DNA is TGTGCCAGCAGCCAAGATCTAGGCAGGGGACAGCCCCAGCATTTT.

The V and J genes are TRBV14 and TRBJ1-6; a possible D gene is TRBD1 (6 bases). The CDR3 has 15 residues. The germline gives CDR1 SGHDN, CDR2 FVKESK. The V end lost 7 bases, the J end lost 7 bases, and 17 bases lay between the germline ends. The CDR3 DNA reads as TGTGCCAGCACCCCTTTGGGGGCGCGAAATTCACCCCTCCACTTT. As protein: CASTPLGARNSPLHF.

The V and J genes are TRBV28 and TRBJ2-4; TRBD2 matches at 13 bases. J gave up 7 bases and V 2 bases, and 8 bases lay outside the gene matches. The CDR3 sequence is 17 residues long. CDR1 and CDR2 (germline): MDHEN, SYDVKM. The CDR3 sequence: CASSLGTSGITRNIQYF. CDR3 DNA sequence: TGTGCCAGCAGTTTAGGGACTAGCGGGATTACGCGGAACATTCAGTACTTC.

This clone was seen only once. V usage is TRBV21-1 and J usage is TRBJ2-5; the D call TRBD1 from the table was never checked on the DNA. TRBV21-1 corresponds to a pseudogene. The CDR3 consists of 17 residues. The CDR3 sequence is CASSCHRRAGGIETQYF. CDR3 nucleotides: TGTGCCAGCAGCTGCCACCGAAGGGCAGGGGGCATAGAGACCCAGTACTTC.

The genes are TRBV12-3 or TRBV12-4 and TRBJ2-1; D is possibly TRBD2 (5 bases). Trimming stripped 6 bases from V and 9 bases from J, with 9 bases between. The CDR3 runs to 11 residues. The CDR3 is CASSRRGEQFF. The CDR3 DNA reads TGTGCCAGCAGCCGTCGGGGTGAGCAGTTCTTC.

V and J are TRBV6-1 and TRBJ1-5; tentative D call: TRBD1 (6 bases). The CDR3 sequence is 16 residues long. Germline CDR1 MNHNS, CDR2 SASEGT. With 2 bases removed from V and 5 bases from J, the gap between germline ends came to 16 bases. The CDR3, as DNA: TGTGCCAGCAGTGAATTCGGGGGGCAGCGGGATCAGCCCCAGCATTTT. Residues: CASSEFGGQRDQPQHF.

The rearrangement uses TRBV28 and TRBJ2-1; 7 bases fit TRBD2. There are 18 residues in the CDR3. Trimming took 6 bases from V and 10 from J; bases not matched to a gene: 24. Germline loops: CDR1 MDHEN, CDR2 SYDVKM. The CDR3 region is CASSSPGQGGALAREQFF. CDR3 nucleotide sequence: TGTGCCAGCAGCTCCCCCGGGCAGGGAGGGGCCCTCGCCCGGGAGCAGTTCTTC.

This clone was recorded once. V and J are TRBV7-2 and TRBJ1-2, with a weak D call TRBD1 (5 bases). Germline CDR1 is SGHTA and CDR2 is FQGNSA. The CDR3 extends over 15 amino acids. V was shortened by 5 bases and J by 5 bases, with 18 bases between the two germline ends. The chain's CDR3 is CASSPSGGGSYGYTF. The CDR3 DNA reads as TGTGCCAGCAGCCCCTCGGGGGGGGGTAGTTATGGCTACACCTTC.

The V gene is TRBV7-8, the J gene TRBJ1-3; tentatively, D is TRBD1 (5 bases). The CDR3 length is 13 residues. Germline V lookup: CDR1 SGHVS, CDR2 FQNEAQ. V was pared by 8 bases and J by 5 bases, with 13 bases between. The CDR3 loop is CASRNRQRNTIYF. The CDR3 nucleotides read TGTGCCAGCCGAAACAGGCAACGAAACACCATATATTTT. The full variable domain, completed using reference TRBV7-8 and TRBJ1-3, is GAGVSQSPRYKVAKRGQDVALRCDPISGHVSLFWYQQALGQGPEFLTYFQNEAQLDKSGLPSDRFFAERPEGSVSTLKIQRTQQEDSAVYLCASRNRQRNTIYFGEGSWLTVV.

This clone was picked up a small number of times. The genes are TRBV5-6 and TRBJ1-3; 9 nucleotides agree with TRBD1. CDR1 is SGHDT and CDR2 is YYEEEE in the germline V gene. The V gene end was trimmed by 4 bases and the J gene end by 4 bases; junction bases not matched to a gene: 6. This CDR3 contains 15 residues. The CDR3, as DNA: TGTGCCAGCAGCCTTGGGACAGGGTCCGGAAACACCATATATTTT. Protein sequence: CASSLGTGSGNTIYF.

The CDR3 nucleotides read TGTGCCAGCAGCTTGGGACTAGCGGAGACCCAGTACTTC. This gives the protein CASSLGLAETQYF. The chain is built from TRBV7-9 and TRBJ2-5; 10 nucleotides agree with TRBD2. V lost 3 bases and J lost 5; bases outside the gene matches: 0. Germline assignment: CDR1 SEHNR and CDR2 FQNEAQ (reference sequence). The CDR3 runs to 13 residues.

The gene calls are TRBV3-1 (or the pseudogene TRBV3-2) and TRBJ1-1; TRBD1 is a possible D gene (6 bases). Germline V gene data show CDR1 as LGHDT and CDR2 as YNNKEL (reference sequence). CDR3 length: 14 residues. The ends were cut back, 4 bases at V and 6 bases at J, with 15 bases in the middle. CDR3 sequence (DNA): TGTGCCAGCAGCCGGGCCGCGGGGGCCCCTGAAGCTTTCTTT. This sequence encodes CASSRAAGAPEAFF.

The V and J genes are TRBV9 and TRBJ2-1, with 13 nucleotides matching TRBD2. The germline CDR1 and CDR2 sequences are SGDLS and YYNGEE. The CDR3 is 15 residues long. J was trimmed by 9 bases and V by 4 bases; bases with no gene match: 7. CDR3: CASSFGLAGVGEQFF. In nucleotides, the CDR3 is TGTGCCAGCAGCTTCGGACTAGCGGGAGTGGGTGAGCAGTTCTTC.

V is TRBV5-1 and J is TRBJ1-1, with D perhaps TRBD1 (5 bases). Germline CDR1 is SGHRS and CDR2 is YFSETQ. The CDR3 spans 14 residues. V was trimmed by 0 bases and J by 4 bases, leaving 10 bases between them. CDR3 protein: CASSLGGASTEAFF. CDR3 coding DNA: TGCGCCAGCAGCTTGGGTGGGGCGAGCACTGAAGCTTTCTTT.

The chain is built from TRBV24-1 and TRBJ2-1; TRBD2 matches at 8 bases. CDR3 length: 15 residues. Unmatched junction bases numbered 4, after V lost 0 bases and J lost 7 bases. Germline assignment: CDR1 KGHDR and CDR2 SFDVKD. This chain's CDR3 is CATSDLLSSGNEQFF. The DNA for the CDR3 is TGTGCCACCAGTGATTTGTTGTCTAGCGGGAATGAGCAGTTCTTC.

The V gene is TRBV30, the J gene TRBJ1-1, with 8 positions matching TRBD1. After removal of 3 bases from V and 5 bases from J, the junction contained 5 bases not matched to a gene. There are 13 residues in the CDR3. Germline CDR1 GTSNPN, CDR2 SVGIG (reference sequence). Here the CDR3 DNA reads TGTGCCTGGAGAGAACAGGGGGGAACTGAAGCTTTCTTT. Translated, it gives CAWREQGGTEAFF.

The chain has TRBV3-1 (or the pseudogene TRBV3-2) and TRBJ2-2; 8 bases line up with TRBD1. There are 14 residues in the CDR3. V lost 5 bases, J lost 7 bases, and 6 bases stayed unmatched. Germline values: CDR1 LGHDT, CDR2 YNNKEL (reference sequence). The CDR3 spells CASSVSGGHGELFF. CDR3 nucleotides: TGTGCCAGCAGCGTCTCAGGGGGCCACGGGGAGCTGTTTTTT.

The chain is built from TRBV18 and TRBJ1-5; D is unresolved. Trimming removed 5 bases at V and 2 bases at J, with 16 bases between. The CDR3 length is 16 residues. Germline CDR1 reads KGHSH; CDR2 reads LQKENI. The CDR3 is CASSAQDPRGNQPQHF. CDR3 coding DNA: TGTGCCAGCTCAGCCCAGGACCCGCGGGGCAATCAGCCCCAGCATTTT.

This chain links TRBV6-5 with TRBJ1-6; possible D gene TRBD1, 6 bases. Per germline, CDR1 MNHEY and CDR2 SVGAGI. This CDR3 has 14 residues. V dropped 7 bases and J dropped 4 bases, with 11 bases sitting between them. The CDR3 nucleotides read TGTGCCAGCACGGACAGAAGTTATAATTCACCCCTCCACTTT. This translates into CASTDRSYNSPLHF.

This chain joins TRBV28 and TRBJ2-1, with 14 bases that match TRBD2. This CDR3 is 18 amino acids long. After removal of 6 bases from V and 2 bases from J, the junction contained 9 bases not matched to a gene. Looked up from germline, CDR1 is MDHEN and CDR2 is SYDVKM. The CDR3 spells CASRRLGLAGATYNEQFF. CDR3 bases: TGTGCCAGCAGGCGCCTGGGACTAGCGGGAGCAACCTACAATGAGCAGTTCTTC.

The rearrangement joins TRBV30 to TRBJ1-5; possibly TRBD1 for D (5 bases). Germline V gene data show CDR1 as GTSNPN and CDR2 as SVGIG (reference sequence). Trimming took off 8 bases at V and 1 base at J, with 21 bases between the two ends. The CDR3 runs to 16 residues. The CDR3 sequence: CATQLNVGGSNQPQHF. CDR3 nucleotide sequence: TGTGCCACACAACTAAATGTCGGGGGGAGCAATCAGCCCCAGCATTTT.